The 20 T cell receptor beta chains below come from one sample, sequenced in a study of blood T cells in healthy people across ages. For the second PCR, which ran for roughly 6 to 12 cycles, a sample-barcoded 5' primer and a J-beta primer mix were used. TCRdb re-called the 5' RACE reads through MiXCR, storing one row per CDR3 protein. The table shows about 1 million distinct CDR3 sequences, with under 45% occurring only once. The sample taken for sequencing was blood. The receptor source for this set is a woman aged 55-69 years in good health.

The J gene is TRBJ2-1, the V gene TRBV13; tentative D call: TRBD2 (5 bases). The DNA end lines up better with TRBJ2-7; the J call may be wrong. Germline V CDR1 and CDR2: PRHDT, FYEKMQ (reference sequence). The CDR3 runs 18 residues. In DNA, the CDR3 is TGTGCCAGCAGCTCTAGCCGCCGGGGTGGCGGATCCTACAATGAGCAGTACTTC. This gives the protein CASSSSRRGGGSYNEQYF.

This clonotype has just a few counts. The rearrangement joins TRBV10-3 to TRBJ2-7; possibly TRBD2 for D (5 bases). The germline V gene has CDR1 ENHRY and CDR2 SYGVKD. Trimming removed 4 bases at V and 2 bases at J, with 21 bases between. CDR3 size: 17 residues. The CDR3 nucleotides read TGTGCCATCAGTGCCATGACGAGGGCAGGAGCGACCTACGAGCAGTACTTC. Translation: CAISAMTRAGATYEQYF.

This chain links TRBV27 with TRBJ1-4; D not certain. CDR3 length equals 15 residues. Germline assignment: CDR1 MNHEY and CDR2 SMNVEV (reference sequence). Trimming cost V 3 bases and J 8 bases, with 16 bases left between them. CDR3 protein: CASSFGSGLGEKLFF. CDR3 nucleotides: TGTGCCAGCAGTTTCGGGAGTGGTTTGGGAGAAAAACTGTTTTTT. Full variable domain (missing parts from reference TRBV27 and TRBJ1-4): EAQVTQNPRYLITVTGKKLTVTCSQNMNHEYMSWYRQDPGLGLRQIYYSMNVEVTDKGDVPEGYKVSRKEKRNFPLILESPSPNQTSLYFCASSFGSGLGEKLFFGSGTQLSVL.

The J gene is TRBJ2-4, the V gene TRBV9; a weak D match, TRBD1 (5 bases). The CDR3 is made up of 14 amino acids. Germline V gene lookup returns CDR1 SGDLS and CDR2 YYNGEE. The germline V and J ends were trimmed by 0 bases and 7 bases, with 11 bases remaining between them. The CDR3 DNA sequence: TGTGCCAGCAGCGTAGGAAGGGGTTCGAACATTCAGTACTTC. This gives the protein CASSVGRGSNIQYF.

This clonotype was recorded a few times. The chain uses TRBV6-6 and TRBJ2-1; D possibly matches TRBD1 or TRBD2 (6 bases each). In germline, CDR1 is MNHNY, CDR2 SVGAGI (reference sequence). The CDR3 runs 14 residues. Trimming removed 2 bases at V and 9 bases at J, with 14 bases between. The CDR3, as DNA: TGTGCCAGCAGTTACGCAACAGGGAGGAGTGAGCAGTTCTTC. The encoded protein is CASSYATGRSEQFF.

This chain connects TRBV20-1 to TRBJ1-6; no reliable D call. Germline V gene data show CDR1 as DFQATT and CDR2 as SNEGSKA (reference sequence). The V and J ends lost 7 bases and 2 bases respectively, with 9 bases between them. CDR3 length: 13 residues. DNA of the CDR3: TGCAGTGTTGGGGAAACCTATAATTCACCCCTCCACTTT. It yields the protein CSVGETYNSPLHF.

The table lists this clonotype with a few counts. V and J are TRBV28 and TRBJ1-1; D gene ambiguous. V lost 6 bases and J 4 bases, leaving 18 bases between the germline ends. Germline-derived CDR1 and CDR2 are MDHEN and SYDVKM. CDR3 size: 15 residues. CDR3 in amino acids: CASSPTRGRGTEAFF. In DNA, the CDR3 is TGTGCCAGCAGCCCCACGAGAGGGCGAGGCACTGAAGCTTTCTTT.

The chain is built from TRBV5-1 and TRBJ1-1, with 7 bases aligning to TRBD1. This CDR3 has 15 amino acids. J gave up 3 bases and V 4 bases, and 9 bases lay outside the gene matches. Per the germline V gene, CDR1 is SGHRS and CDR2 is YFSETQ. The chain's CDR3 is CASSDYRGRDTEAFF. The CDR3 DNA reads as TGCGCCAGCAGCGACTACAGGGGTCGCGACACTGAAGCTTTCTTT.

This clonotype was counted a few times. The gene calls are TRBV20-1 and TRBJ2-7; 8 bases are shared with TRBD1. The V segment lost 1 base and the J segment 3 bases; nucleotides outside the gene matches: 5. From germline, CDR1 is DFQATT and CDR2 SNEGSKA (reference sequence). CDR3 size: 14 residues. The CDR3 DNA follows: TGCAGTGCTAGAGTGGGACAGGTCCGCTACGAGCAGTACTTC. The encoded protein is CSARVGQVRYEQYF.

This chain uses TRBV25-1 with TRBJ2-7; 12 positions agree with TRBD1. The CDR3 consists of 15 residues. Trimming at V came to 1 base and at J to 11 bases, leaving 9 bases not matched to a gene. Germline CDR1 MGHDK, CDR2 SYGVNS. Here the CDR3 reads CASSESRDRGRQKYF. The CDR3, as DNA: TGTGCCAGCAGTGAATCTCGGGACAGGGGGCGGCAAAAGTACTTC.

The chain combines TRBV30 with TRBJ2-7; D may be TRBD1 or TRBD2 (5 bases each). V was cut by 4 bases and J by 3 bases, with 19 bases left in between. The CDR3 contains 15 residues. The germline CDR1 and CDR2 sequences are GTSNPN and SVGIG (reference sequence). The CDR3 DNA sequence: TGTGCCTGGACTCTCCCAGGGAGAATAAACTACGAGCAGTACTTC. This codes for CAWTLPGRINYEQYF. The entire variable domain, with the rest obtained from reference TRBV30 and TRBJ2-7, is as follows: SQTIHQWPATLVQPVGSPLSLECTVEGTSNPNLYWYRQAAGRGLQLLFYSVGIGQISSEVPQNLSASRPQDRQFILSSKKLLLSDSGFYLCAWTLPGRINYEQYFGPGTRLTVT.

The J gene is TRBJ2-3, the V gene TRBV6-5; TRBD2 matches 9 bases. CDR3 length equals 16 residues. CDR1 is MNHEY and CDR2 is SVGAGI in the germline V gene. J was trimmed by 0 bases and V by 4 bases; bases with no gene match: 5. The CDR3 DNA sequence: TGTGCCAGCAGTTCATTAGCGGGAGAGAGCACAGATACGCAGTATTTT. Translated: CASSSLAGESTDTQYF.

CDR3 sequence reads: CASSSPRGAGHSYEQYF. The DNA of the CDR3 is TGTGCCAGCAGTTCCCCCCGAGGCGCAGGGCACTCCTACGAGCAGTACTTC. The chain couples TRBV28 to TRBJ2-7, with TRBD1 as a possible D gene (5 bases). Germline CDR1 MDHEN, CDR2 SYDVKM. Trimming left V 4 bases short and J 0 bases short, with 19 bases between. The CDR3 is made up of 17 amino acids.

The chain is built from TRBV3-1 and TRBJ2-1, with TRBD2 matching over 11 bases. CDR3 length: 16 amino acids. Trimming took 2 bases from V and 8 from J; bases not matched to a gene: 8. Germline-derived CDR1 and CDR2 are LGHDT and YNNKEL (reference sequence). The CDR3 sequence is CASSQTLAGGGDEQFF. CDR3 nucleotides: TGTGCCAGCAGCCAAACTTTAGCGGGAGGGGGTGATGAGCAGTTCTTC.

This clonotype was counted many times. The rearrangement uses TRBV20-1 and TRBJ2-5, with 8 nucleotides matching TRBD2. Germline V gene data show CDR1 as DFQATT and CDR2 as SNEGSKA (reference sequence). The CDR3 runs to 13 residues. V was clipped by 3 bases and J by 3 bases; unmatched bases: 3. CDR3 protein: CSASPLAEETQYF. The CDR3 coding sequence is TGCAGTGCTAGTCCACTAGCGGAAGAGACCCAGTACTTC.

This clonotype was seen only a few times. The chain has TRBV3-1 and TRBJ2-1; 9 bases match TRBD2. This CDR3 has 15 amino acids. The V gene end was trimmed by 3 bases and the J gene end by 4 bases; junction bases not matched to a gene: 4. Looked up from germline, CDR1 is LGHDT and CDR2 is YNNKEL (reference sequence). CDR3 in amino acids: CASSHEGLAYNEQFF. The DNA for the CDR3 is TGTGCCAGCAGCCACGAGGGACTAGCTTACAATGAGCAGTTCTTC.

J is TRBJ2-5 and V is TRBV9, with 7 bases matching TRBD1. The CDR3 sequence is 14 residues long. J lost 11 bases, V lost 4 bases, and 14 bases had no gene match. Looked up from germline, CDR1 is SGDLS and CDR2 is YYNGEE. CDR3 region: CASSPGDRYNEQYF. Written as DNA, the CDR3 is TGTGCCAGCAGCCCCGGGGACAGATACAATGAGCAGTACTTC.

As DNA, the CDR3 is TGTGCCAGCAGCTTGGACGGGACACCCAGTACACCCCTCCACTTT. Translated: CASSLDGTPSTPLHF. The J gene is TRBJ1-6, the V gene TRBV5-8, with D tentatively TRBD1 (6 bases). The CDR3 sequence is 15 residues long. The germline gives CDR1 SGHTS, CDR2 YDEGEE. Trimming took 0 bases from V and 11 from J, leaving 15 bases between them.

The table lists this clonotype with a few counts. The chain is built from TRBV10-3 and TRBJ2-7; a weak D match, TRBD2 (5 bases). Trimming cost V 7 bases and J 3 bases, with 13 bases left between them. This CDR3 region has 13 residues. Germline CDR1 reads ENHRY; CDR2 reads SYGVKD. The CDR3 sequence: CAITDSRGYEQYF. The DNA of the CDR3 is TGTGCCATCACTGATTCTCGGGGCTACGAGCAGTACTTC.

The sample holds a few counts of this clonotype. J is TRBJ2-7 and V is TRBV7-9, with 8 bases aligning to TRBD2. The CDR3 has 16 residues. Unmatched junction bases numbered 12, after V lost 6 bases and J lost 2 bases. CDR1 and CDR2 (germline): SEHNR, FQNEAQ (reference sequence). CDR3 residues: CASSLSGSSSAYEQYF. CDR3 coding DNA: TGTGCCAGCAGTCTCAGCGGGAGTAGCTCGGCCTACGAGCAGTACTTC. The full variable domain, its missing parts supplied by reference TRBV7-9 and TRBJ2-7, is DTGVSQNPRHKITKRGQNVTFRCDPISEHNRLYWYRQTLGQGPEFLTYFQNEAQLEKSRLLSDRFSAERPKGSFSTLEIQRTEQGDSAMYLCASSLSGSSSAYEQYFGPGTRLTVT.